A selection of T cell receptor beta chains follows, all from one sample in a study of early T cells in non-severe SARS-CoV-2 infection. TCRdb redid the calling of the 5' RACE reads with MiXCR, one entry per CDR3 protein. The repertoire holds tens of thousands of distinct CDR3 sequences, with 5.6% as singletons. Sequenced: whole blood. The source of these receptors is an adult who was a healthcare worker with PCR-confirmed SARS-CoV-2 infection or an uninfected control (not recorded which). The CDR3 runs from the conserved cysteine through the conserved F or W. Each record gives: D gene, clone size, V gene, J gene, CDR3 DNA, CDR3 protein. The D gene is left open where the match is weak. Where a row states a size, it is once, few, many or the class of an expanded clone; other rows omit it.

d_call: TRBD1
clone_size: many
v_call: TRBV7-9
j_call: TRBJ1-1
cdr3_nt: TGTGCCAGCAGATACCGGGACAGACTCGAAGCTTTCTTT
cdr3_aa: CASRYRDRLEAFF

d_call: .
clone_size: .
v_call: TRBV6-5
j_call: TRBJ2-1
cdr3_nt: TGTGCCAGCAAAGAAGGTGGAGGACCATACAATGAGCAGTTCTTC
cdr3_aa: CASKEGGGPYNEQFF

d_call: TRBD2
clone_size: many
v_call: TRBV7-2
j_call: TRBJ2-7
cdr3_nt: TGTGCCAGCAGCTTAGCGAGAGCTAGCGGGAGTAGGGAGCAGTACTTC
cdr3_aa: CASSLARASGSREQYF

d_call: TRBD2
clone_size: many
v_call: TRBV18
j_call: TRBJ2-7
cdr3_nt: TGTGCCAGCTCACCCTCGGGACTAGTCTACGAGCAGTACTTC
cdr3_aa: CASSPSGLVYEQYF

d_call: .
clone_size: few
v_call: TRBV4-1
j_call: TRBJ1-5
cdr3_nt: TGCGCCAGCAGCCAAGGCCCACAGAATCAGCCCCAGCATTTT
cdr3_aa: CASSQGPQNQPQHF

d_call: .
clone_size: few
v_call: TRBV12-3/TRBV12-4
j_call: TRBJ2-5
cdr3_nt: TGTGCCAGGTGGACTGGGCGACAAGAGACCCAGTACTTC
cdr3_aa: CARWTGRQETQYF

d_call: .
clone_size: .
v_call: TRBV7-2
j_call: TRBJ2-2
cdr3_nt: TGTGCCAGCAGCTTAGGGGCTACGGGGGCCGGGGAGCTGTTTTTT
cdr3_aa: CASSLGATGAGELFF

d_call: TRBD1
clone_size: many
v_call: TRBV12-3/TRBV12-4
j_call: TRBJ1-5
cdr3_nt: TGTGCCAGCCTTAAACAGGGGAAAGGGAGCAATCAGCCCCAGCATTTT
cdr3_aa: CASLKQGKGSNQPQHF

d_call: .
clone_size: many
v_call: TRBV13
j_call: TRBJ2-1
cdr3_nt: TGTGCCAGCAGCTTGCCTGGCTACAATGAGCAGTTCTTC
cdr3_aa: CASSLPGYNEQFF

d_call: .
clone_size: .
v_call: TRBV7-9
j_call: TRBJ1-1
cdr3_nt: TGTGCCAGCAGCCCGGGAGAGTTTGAAGCTTTCTTT
cdr3_aa: CASSPGEFEAFF

d_call: .
clone_size: many
v_call: TRBV6-5
j_call: TRBJ2-3
cdr3_nt: TGTGCCAGCAGGGGCTCAGATACGCAGTATTTT
cdr3_aa: CASRGSDTQYF

d_call: TRBD2
clone_size: many
v_call: TRBV20-1
j_call: TRBJ2-7
cdr3_nt: TGCAGTGCTACCCGCCCCGGGACTAGTATGTACGAGCAGTACTTC
cdr3_aa: CSATRPGTSMYEQYF

d_call: .
clone_size: many
v_call: TRBV7-9
j_call: TRBJ2-1
cdr3_nt: TGTGCCAGCAGCTTAGCGGGGGCGGATGAGCAGTTCTTC
cdr3_aa: CASSLAGADEQFF

d_call: .
clone_size: many
v_call: TRBV14
j_call: TRBJ2-1
cdr3_nt: TGTGCCAGCAGCCAAGGAATGGGCGCCTCCACCCAATACAATGAGCAGTTCTTC
cdr3_aa: CASSQGMGASTQYNEQFF

d_call: .
clone_size: .
v_call: TRBV25-1
j_call: TRBJ1-5
cdr3_nt: TGTGCCAGCAGTGCCTGGGACGGGGGCAATCAGCCCCAGCATTTT
cdr3_aa: CASSAWDGGNQPQHF

d_call: .
clone_size: many
v_call: TRBV12-3/TRBV12-4
j_call: TRBJ1-2
cdr3_nt: TGTGCCAGCATTTGGAGCTCTGGATATGGCTACACCTTC
cdr3_aa: CASIWSSGYGYTF

d_call: .
clone_size: .
v_call: TRBV2
j_call: TRBJ1-2
cdr3_nt: TGTGCCAGCAGTGATGGGGAGAGGGACTATGGCTACACCTTC
cdr3_aa: CASSDGERDYGYTF

d_call: TRBD1
clone_size: many
v_call: TRBV20-1
j_call: TRBJ1-1
cdr3_nt: TGCAGGCAGGGGGCGTTCAAGAACACTGAAGCTTTCTTT
cdr3_aa: CRQGAFKNTEAFF

d_call: TRBD2
clone_size: .
v_call: TRBV7-9
j_call: TRBJ2-1
cdr3_nt: TGTGCCACCTCGGGGGGCTCCTACAATGAGCAGTTCTTC
cdr3_aa: CATSGGSYNEQFF

d_call: .
clone_size: once
v_call: TRBV6-2/TRBV6-3
j_call: TRBJ1-1
cdr3_nt: TGTGCCAGCATCCGGGGACGGATGAACACTGAAGCTTTCTTT
cdr3_aa: CASIRGRMNTEAFF

d_call: TRBD1
clone_size: many
v_call: TRBV6-6
j_call: TRBJ2-7
cdr3_nt: TGTGCCAGCAGTTCAGGGACAGGGTGGTACGAGCAGTACTTC
cdr3_aa: CASSSGTGWYEQYF

d_call: TRBD1
clone_size: many
v_call: TRBV5-6
j_call: TRBJ2-1
cdr3_nt: TGTGCCAGCAGCCTCGACAGGGTCAATGAGCAGTTCTTC
cdr3_aa: CASSLDRVNEQFF

d_call: TRBD1
clone_size: many
v_call: TRBV3-1
j_call: TRBJ2-5
cdr3_nt: TGTGCCAGCAGCCACCTTGGGACAGGGGAAGAGACCCAGTACTTC
cdr3_aa: CASSHLGTGEETQYF

d_call: .
clone_size: many
v_call: TRBV13
j_call: TRBJ1-1
cdr3_nt: TGTGCCAGCACCCAGGGAGGGGTAGGCGGTGCTTTCTTT
cdr3_aa: CASTQGGVGGAFF

d_call: .
clone_size: many
v_call: TRBV12-3/TRBV12-4
j_call: TRBJ1-2
cdr3_nt: TGTGCCAGCAGCGACAGCTATGGCTACACCTTC
cdr3_aa: CASSDSYGYTF

d_call: TRBD1
clone_size: many
v_call: TRBV5-1
j_call: TRBJ2-3
cdr3_nt: TGCGCCAGCAGCAGGGACAGACTCACAGATACGCAGTATTTT
cdr3_aa: CASSRDRLTDTQYF

d_call: TRBD2
clone_size: many
v_call: TRBV2
j_call: TRBJ2-7
cdr3_nt: TGTGCCAGCAGTGGCTCCGGGACTATGGGAGAGCAGTACTTC
cdr3_aa: CASSGSGTMGEQYF

d_call: .
clone_size: .
v_call: TRBV25-1
j_call: TRBJ2-3
cdr3_nt: TGTGCCAGCAGTGAGGGCACCCTTAGCACAGATACGCAGTATTTT
cdr3_aa: CASSEGTLSTDTQYF

d_call: TRBD2
clone_size: few
v_call: TRBV6-4
j_call: TRBJ2-3
cdr3_nt: TGTGCCAGCAGCCCTCTGGCGGGGGGGCCGGATACGCAGTATTTT
cdr3_aa: CASSPLAGGPDTQYF

d_call: .
clone_size: .
v_call: TRBV5-1
j_call: TRBJ2-3
cdr3_nt: TGCGCCAGCAGCTTGGAGGGCCGGAGCACAGATACGCAGTATTTT
cdr3_aa: CASSLEGRSTDTQYF

d_call: TRBD2
clone_size: many
v_call: TRBV20-1
j_call: TRBJ2-2
cdr3_nt: TGCAGTGCCCCCCGGGCTAGCGGGAACGCCGGGGAGCTGTTTTTT
cdr3_aa: CSAPRASGNAGELFF

d_call: .
clone_size: many
v_call: TRBV10-3
j_call: TRBJ1-2
cdr3_nt: TGTGCCATCAGCCCCGGGCCCACTAACTATGGCTACACCTTC
cdr3_aa: CAISPGPTNYGYTF

d_call: .
clone_size: .
v_call: TRBV6-5
j_call: TRBJ2-5
cdr3_nt: TGTGCCAGCAGTTACGGAACAGGACCGAGCCAAGAGACCCAGTACTTC
cdr3_aa: CASSYGTGPSQETQYF

d_call: .
clone_size: many
v_call: TRBV6-2/TRBV6-3
j_call: TRBJ1-2
cdr3_nt: TGTGCCAGCAGTTATCGCCCTACGGGGGTCAACTATGGCTACACCTTC
cdr3_aa: CASSYRPTGVNYGYTF

d_call: TRBD2
clone_size: .
v_call: TRBV6-1
j_call: TRBJ2-3
cdr3_nt: TGTGCCAGCAGTGGACTAGCGGGGGGGCCAGATACGCAGTATTTT
cdr3_aa: CASSGLAGGPDTQYF

d_call: TRBD2
clone_size: many
v_call: TRBV4-3
j_call: TRBJ2-3
cdr3_nt: TGCGCCAGCAGCCAAGTCCCAGCGGGGGGGTACCCTACGTATTTT
cdr3_aa: CASSQVPAGGYPTYF

d_call: .
clone_size: few
v_call: TRBV29-1
j_call: TRBJ2-5
cdr3_nt: TGCAGCGTCCAAGGGAGGTCGGGAGAGACCCAGTACTTC
cdr3_aa: CSVQGRSGETQYF

d_call: TRBD1
clone_size: many
v_call: TRBV30
j_call: TRBJ1-2
cdr3_nt: TGTGCCTGGAGTGCAGGGGGGCGATATGGCTACACCTTC
cdr3_aa: CAWSAGGRYGYTF

d_call: .
clone_size: .
v_call: TRBV24-1
j_call: TRBJ2-1
cdr3_nt: TGTGCCACCAGTGACTCACGTGCTCGAGTTGGTGAGCAGTTCTTC
cdr3_aa: CATSDSRARVGEQFF

d_call: .
clone_size: many
v_call: TRBV6-2/TRBV6-3
j_call: TRBJ2-2
cdr3_nt: TGTGCCAGCAGTTTGCAGGGAATGCCTACCGGGGAGCTGTTTTTT
cdr3_aa: CASSLQGMPTGELFF

d_call: TRBD2
clone_size: few
v_call: TRBV20-1
j_call: TRBJ2-3
cdr3_nt: TGCAGTGCTACTGACCAGCGGGGGAGCACAGATACGCAGTATTTT
cdr3_aa: CSATDQRGSTDTQYF

d_call: .
clone_size: .
v_call: TRBV7-8
j_call: TRBJ1-6
cdr3_nt: TGTGCCAGCAGCTTAACGGACAGAAATTCACCCCTCCACTTT
cdr3_aa: CASSLTDRNSPLHF

d_call: .
clone_size: many
v_call: TRBV27
j_call: TRBJ2-5
cdr3_nt: TGTGCCAGCAGTTTTAACAGGGAAGGAAAGACCCAGTACTTC
cdr3_aa: CASSFNREGKTQYF

d_call: .
clone_size: many
v_call: TRBV14
j_call: TRBJ1-2
cdr3_nt: TGTGCCAGCAGCCCACATCCCGTCCCGATGCGCTATGGCTACACCTTC
cdr3_aa: CASSPHPVPMRYGYTF

d_call: TRBD1
clone_size: many
v_call: TRBV20-1
j_call: TRBJ2-6
cdr3_nt: TGCAGTGCGGATCAGACAGGGCTCGGGGCCAACGTCCTGACTTTC
cdr3_aa: CSADQTGLGANVLTF

d_call: TRBD2
clone_size: many
v_call: TRBV5-1
j_call: TRBJ2-1
cdr3_nt: TGCGCCAGCAGCTTGAGGCGGGGGACTAACGATGAGCAGTTCTTC
cdr3_aa: CASSLRRGTNDEQFF